What follows are 3 T cell receptor beta chains derived from one specimen sequenced in a study of early T cells in non-severe SARS-CoV-2 infection listed by TCRdb under 2021. Library generation was performed with 5' RACE. Sequenced on a NextSeq 500. The raw public reads went through TCRdb reprocessing: fastp at Q25, MiXCR clone calling, in-frame beta chains kept. Rows merge per CDR3 protein into single entries with the most common DNA and genes. For this sample the table gives tens of thousands of distinct CDR3 sequences, of which around 20% were detected only once. The ten largest clonotypes hold about 15% of the sample. The sequences come from whole blood, collected at baseline. The receptors were sampled from an adult who was a healthcare worker with PCR-confirmed SARS-CoV-2 infection or an uninfected control (not recorded which).

The chain combines TRBV5-4 with TRBJ2-2; D might be TRBD1 or TRBD2, each matching 6 bases. V dropped 2 bases and J dropped 0 bases, with 11 bases sitting between them. The germline V gene has CDR1 SGHNT and CDR2 YYREEE (reference sequence). This CDR3 has 16 amino acids. CDR3 sequence (DNA): TGTGCCAGCAGCTTCGGGGGCAGCTCGAACACCGGGGAGCTGTTTTTT. Protein product: CASSFGGSSNTGELFF.

There are many counts of this clonotype. This CDR3 is CASSLAGGRTDTQYF. The CDR3 DNA reads TGTGCCAGCAGCTTGGCCGGGGGGAGGACAGATACGCAGTATTTT. The gene calls are TRBV5-4 and TRBJ2-3, with 7 bases identical to TRBD2. V lost 0 bases, J lost 3 bases, and 4 bases stayed unmatched. This CDR3 comprises 15 residues. CDR1 and CDR2 from the germline V gene are SGHNT and YYREEE (reference sequence).

The V and J genes are TRBV20-1 and TRBJ1-1; TRBD1 agrees at 9 bases. The CDR3 has 17 amino acids. The germline V gene has CDR1 DFQATT and CDR2 SNEGSKA (reference sequence). J lost 4 bases, V lost 5 bases, and 17 bases had no gene match. CDR3 sequence reads: CSADKPGQGYLGTEAFF. In nucleotides, the CDR3 is TGCAGTGCTGATAAACCGGGACAGGGCTACCTTGGCACTGAAGCTTTCTTT.